Presented here are 16 T cell receptor beta chains from one specimen sequenced in a study of T cell repertoires in ileal Crohn's disease. As to time point: neoterminal ileum biopsy at postoperative endoscopy, about 6 months after surgery. Assay used: immunoSEQ multiplex PCR; TCRdb lists only in-frame clones, some missing. The sample gives roughly 9,200 clones, approximately 79% of which show up once; around 20% is in the top ten. Input material: ileal tissue. The origin of the receptors is an adult with Crohn's disease.

The V and J genes are TRBV5-6 and TRBJ2-6, with D hard to call. The germline V gene has CDR1 SGHDT and CDR2 YYEEEE. V dropped 7 bases and J dropped 5 bases, with 25 bases sitting between them. This CDR3 is 18 amino acids long. This chain's CDR3 is CASVGCNKSQSRANVLTF. The CDR3 region has the DNA TGTGCCAGCGTCGGGTGCAATAAGTCACAAAGTCGGGCCAACGTCCTGACTTTC.

The chain has TRBV6-6 and TRBJ2-5; D gene uncertain. The CDR3 is 12 residues long. The germline CDR1 and CDR2 sequences are MNHNY and SVGAGI (reference sequence). Trimming shortened V by 4 bases and J by 0 bases, and 3 bases separated the two germline ends. CDR3 region: CASSSYQETQYF. The CDR3 DNA sequence: TGTGCCAGCAGTTCGTACCAAGAGACCCAGTACTTC.

The rearrangement uses TRBV29-1 and TRBJ2-1; possibly TRBD2 for D (5 bases). CDR3 length: 10 amino acids. The V gene's germline CDR1 is SQVTM and CDR2 ANQGSEA. Trimming removed 6 bases at V and 7 bases at J, with 7 bases between. The CDR3 DNA reads as TGCAGCGTATGGGAGAATGAGCAGTTCTTC. This encodes CSVWENEQFF.

The rearrangement uses TRBV19 and TRBJ2-5; 10 bases are a match to TRBD2. Germline V gives CDR1 LNHDA, CDR2 SQIVND (reference sequence). The V segment lost 3 bases and the J segment 4 bases; nucleotides outside the gene matches: 8. The CDR3 is 16 residues long. The CDR3 region has the DNA TGTGCCAGTAGTATCTCAAAGCGGGGGGGCCGAGAGACCCAGTACTTC. Its protein product is CASSISKRGGRETQYF.

V is TRBV19 and J is TRBJ2-6; D possibly corresponds to TRBD1 (6 bases). This CDR3 is 15 amino acids long. Trimming left V 8 bases short and J 0 bases short, with 11 bases between. CDR1 is LNHDA and CDR2 is SQIVND in the germline V gene (reference sequence). CDR3 sequence (DNA): TGTGCCAGTGGACAGTTTGTCTCTGGGGCCAACGTCCTGACTTTC. Residues: CASGQFVSGANVLTF.

To note about this clone: The junction does not match germline at one end; this may be a read error. J is TRBJ1-1 and V is TRBV27, with a weak D call TRBD1 (6 bases). The CDR3 length is 14 residues. Germline V gives CDR1 MNHEY, CDR2 SMNVEV (reference sequence). In DNA form, the CDR3 reads TGTGTCAGCAGTCAACAGGGAAGGGCAGCTGAAGCTTTCTTT. It codes for CVSSQQGRAAEAFF.

The rearrangement links TRBV6-1 to TRBJ2-3, with 13 bases fitting TRBD2. Germline CDR1 and CDR2: MNHNS and SASEGT. There are 16 residues in the CDR3. Trimming at V came to 1 base and at J to 4 bases, leaving 2 bases not matched to a gene. The CDR3 nucleotides are TGTGCCAGCAGTGAAGGGACTAGCGGGAGACCAGATACGCAGTATTTT. Translating gives CASSEGTSGRPDTQYF.

The J gene is TRBJ2-1, the V gene TRBV19; 10 nucleotides line up with TRBD1. The V and J ends lost 4 bases and 9 bases, in that order; junction bases with no gene match: 9. The germline CDR1 and CDR2 sequences are LNHDA and SQIVND (reference sequence). CDR3 length equals 15 residues. The CDR3 loop is CASSKGQGGISEQFF. CDR3 sequence (DNA): TGTGCCAGTAGTAAAGGACAGGGGGGGATAAGTGAGCAGTTCTTC. Full variable domain (outside the CDR3, taken from reference TRBV19 and TRBJ2-1): DGGITQSPKYLFRKEGQNVTLSCEQNLNHDAMYWYRQDPGQGLRLIYYSQIVNDFQKGDIAEGYSVSREKKESFPLTVTSAQKNPTAFYLCASSKGQGGISEQFFGPGTRLTVL.

J is TRBJ2-5 and V is TRBV7-3, with a tentative D call TRBD1 (6 bases). The J call may be incorrect, as the DNA end agrees better with TRBJ2-7. This CDR3 spans 14 amino acids. The germline CDR1 and CDR2 sequences are SGHTA and FQGTGA. The CDR3 DNA reads TGTGCCAGCAGCTGCTGGGGGCCGAACTACGAGCAGTACTTC. It yields the protein CASSCWGPNYEQYF.

V and J are TRBV11-2 and TRBJ2-7, with D perhaps TRBD2 (6 bases). The CDR3 consists of 17 residues. V gave up 4 bases and J gave up 6 bases, with 25 bases separating them. CDR1 SGHAT and CDR2 FQNNGV come from the germline V gene. Written as DNA, the CDR3 is TGTGCCAGCAGCTGGACGATGACGGGGAAACTAGCAGCCGAGCAGTACTTC. Translated: CASSWTMTGKLAAEQYF.

This clone showed up just once. This chain links TRBV6-6 with TRBJ2-3; 8 positions agree with TRBD2. The germline V gene has CDR1 MNHNY and CDR2 SVGAGI (reference sequence). V gave up 4 bases and J gave up 4 bases; unmatched junction bases: 4. The CDR3 contains 14 residues. The CDR3 loop is CASSWRGEADTQYF. CDR3 bases: TGTGCCAGCAGTTGGCGGGGGGAGGCAGATACGCAGTATTTT.

This sequence joins TRBV7-2 and TRBJ1-5, with D possibly matching TRBD1 (6 bases). This CDR3 has 13 residues. V lost 6 bases, J lost 6 bases, and 12 bases lay in between. Germline CDR1 reads SGHTA; CDR2 reads FQGNSA. The CDR3 loop is CASSYRDGQPQHF. In nucleotides, the CDR3 is TGTGCCAGCAGTTACAGGGATGGTCAGCCCCAGCATTTT.

The chain joins TRBV9 to TRBJ2-1; 11 bases map to TRBD2. CDR3 length equals 17 residues. V was clipped by 0 bases and J by 9 bases; unmatched bases: 11. Germline CDR1 SGDLS, CDR2 YYNGEE. CDR3 sequence (DNA): TGTGCCAGCAGCGTAGCGGTAGCGGGGGGGCCGGATTCTGAGCAGTTCTTC. It is translated as CASSVAVAGGPDSEQFF.

Only one count was recorded for this clone. This chain uses TRBV28 with TRBJ1-2; D is perhaps TRBD1 (5 bases). This CDR3 has 15 amino acids. Trimming took off 2 bases at V and 2 bases at J, with 12 bases between the two ends. Germline V CDR1 and CDR2: MDHEN, SYDVKM. CDR3 DNA: TGTGCCAGCAGTTTAAGGAACCCAGGGAACTATGGCTACACCTTC. Its protein product is CASSLRNPGNYGYTF.

The chain carries TRBV7-9 and TRBJ2-5; no definite D call. V dropped 5 bases and J dropped 2 bases, with 6 bases sitting between them. In germline, CDR1 is SEHNR, CDR2 FQNEAQ (reference sequence). CDR3 length: 12 residues. In nucleotides, the CDR3 is TGTGCCAGCAGCCGTAATCAAGAGACCCAGTACTTC. It yields the protein CASSRNQETQYF.

This clone was picked up a small number of times. The chain links TRBV18 to TRBJ2-5; tentatively, D is TRBD1 (6 bases). Between the trimmed V and J ends, which lost 3 bases and 1 base, there was a span of 9 bases. This CDR3 has 14 residues. Germline CDR1 is KGHSH and CDR2 is LQKENI. The CDR3 coding sequence is TGTGCCAGCTCACCTAGAGGGGGCCAAGAGACCCAGTACTTC. Protein sequence: CASSPRGGQETQYF.